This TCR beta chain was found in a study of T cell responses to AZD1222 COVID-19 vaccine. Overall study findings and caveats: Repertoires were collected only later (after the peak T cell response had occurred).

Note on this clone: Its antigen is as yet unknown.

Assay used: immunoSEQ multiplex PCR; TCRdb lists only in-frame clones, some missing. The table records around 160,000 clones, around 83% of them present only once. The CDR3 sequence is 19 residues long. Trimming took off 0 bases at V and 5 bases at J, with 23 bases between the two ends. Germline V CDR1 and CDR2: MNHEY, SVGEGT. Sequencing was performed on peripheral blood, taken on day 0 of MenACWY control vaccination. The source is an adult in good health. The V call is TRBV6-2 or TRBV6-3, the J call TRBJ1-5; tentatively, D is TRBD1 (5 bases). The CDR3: CASSYSRSAERGWDQPQHF. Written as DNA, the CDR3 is TGTGCCAGCAGTTACTCGAGGAGTGCCGAAAGGGGTTGGGATCAGCCCCAGCATTTT.